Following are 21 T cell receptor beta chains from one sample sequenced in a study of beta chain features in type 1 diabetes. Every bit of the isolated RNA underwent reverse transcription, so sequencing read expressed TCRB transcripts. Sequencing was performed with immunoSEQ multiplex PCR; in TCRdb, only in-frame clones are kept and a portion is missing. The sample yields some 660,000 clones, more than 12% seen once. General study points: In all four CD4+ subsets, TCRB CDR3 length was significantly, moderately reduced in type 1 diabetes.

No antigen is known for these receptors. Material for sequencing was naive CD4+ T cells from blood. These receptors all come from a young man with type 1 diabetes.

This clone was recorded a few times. CDR3 sequence: CASSLDGTLNEQFF. The DNA of the CDR3 is TGTGCCAGCAGCTTAGACGGGACCCTAAATGAGCAGTTCTTC. The chain uses TRBV7-2 and TRBJ2-1, with D possibly being TRBD1 or TRBD2 (5 bases each). V shed 1 base and J shed 7 bases, with 11 bases lying between them. The germline gives CDR1 SGHTA, CDR2 FQGNSA. CDR3 length: 14 amino acids.

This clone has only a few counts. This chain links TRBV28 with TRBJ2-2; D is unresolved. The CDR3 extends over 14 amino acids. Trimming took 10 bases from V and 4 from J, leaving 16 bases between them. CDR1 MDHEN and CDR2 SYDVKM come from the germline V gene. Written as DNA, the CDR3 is TGTGCCACATATCCTGGGCAGTTCACCGGGGAGCTGTTTTTT. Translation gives CATYPGQFTGELFF. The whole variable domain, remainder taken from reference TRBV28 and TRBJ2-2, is DVKVTQSSRYLVKRTGEKVFLECVQDMDHENMFWYRQDPGLGLRLIYFSYDVKMKEKGDIPEGYSVSREKKERFSLILESASTNQTSMYLCATYPGQFTGELFFGEGSRLTVL.

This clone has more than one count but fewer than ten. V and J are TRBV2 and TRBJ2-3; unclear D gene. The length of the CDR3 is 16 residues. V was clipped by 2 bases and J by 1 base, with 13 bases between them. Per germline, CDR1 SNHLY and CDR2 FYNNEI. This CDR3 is CASSEMGLSGTDTQYF. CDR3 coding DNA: TGTGCCAGCAGTGAAATGGGGTTATCTGGCACAGATACGCAGTATTTT.

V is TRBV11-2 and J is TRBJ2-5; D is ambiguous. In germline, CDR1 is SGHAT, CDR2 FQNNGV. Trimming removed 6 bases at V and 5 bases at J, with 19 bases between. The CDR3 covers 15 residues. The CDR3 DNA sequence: TGTGCCAGCAGTCGCCGCGACTTGGGTGGGGAGACCCAGTACTTC. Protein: CASSRRDLGGETQYF.

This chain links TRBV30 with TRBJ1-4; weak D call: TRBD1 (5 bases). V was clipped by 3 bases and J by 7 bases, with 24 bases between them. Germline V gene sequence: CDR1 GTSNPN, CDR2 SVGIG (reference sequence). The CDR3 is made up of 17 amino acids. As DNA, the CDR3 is TGTGCCTGGAGCAAGGTGCAGCAGGGAACATCGAGTGAAAAACTGTTTTTT. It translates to CAWSKVQQGTSSEKLFF.

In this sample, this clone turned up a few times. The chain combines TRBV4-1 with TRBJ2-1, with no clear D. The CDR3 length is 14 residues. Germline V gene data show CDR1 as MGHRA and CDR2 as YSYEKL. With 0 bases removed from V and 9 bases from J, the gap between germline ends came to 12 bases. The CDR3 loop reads CASSQDIERTEQFF. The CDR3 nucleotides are TGCGCCAGCAGCCAAGACATTGAGCGAACTGAGCAGTTCTTC.

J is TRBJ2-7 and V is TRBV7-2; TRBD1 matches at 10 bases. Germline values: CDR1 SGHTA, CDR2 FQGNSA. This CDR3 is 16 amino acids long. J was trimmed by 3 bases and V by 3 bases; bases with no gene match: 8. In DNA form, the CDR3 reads TGTGCCAGCAGCTTCACCGGGACAGGGGACTTCTACGAGCAGTACTTC. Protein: CASSFTGTGDFYEQYF.

The DNA for the CDR3 is TGTGCCATCAGTGAGGGAGAGGGTAACGGAGCTTTCTTT. Amino acid sequence: CAISEGEGNGAFF. This chain links TRBV10-3 with TRBJ1-1; D unclear. Germline V gene data show CDR1 as ENHRY and CDR2 as SYGVKD. The CDR3 is 13 amino acids. The V end lost 2 bases, the J end lost 10 bases, and 14 bases lay between the germline ends.

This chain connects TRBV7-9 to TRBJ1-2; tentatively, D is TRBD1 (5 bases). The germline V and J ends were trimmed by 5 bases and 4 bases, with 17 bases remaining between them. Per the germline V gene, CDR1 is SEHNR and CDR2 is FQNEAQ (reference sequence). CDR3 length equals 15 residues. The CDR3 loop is CASSPYLTVFYGYTF. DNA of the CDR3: TGTGCCAGCAGCCCATATCTGACAGTCTTCTATGGCTACACCTTC.

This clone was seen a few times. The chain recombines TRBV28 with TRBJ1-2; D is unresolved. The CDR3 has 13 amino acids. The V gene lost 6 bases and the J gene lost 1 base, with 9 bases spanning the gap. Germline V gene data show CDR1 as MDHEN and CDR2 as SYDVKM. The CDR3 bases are TGTGCCAGCAGGCCCGGTGATAACTATGGCTACACCTTC. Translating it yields CASRPGDNYGYTF.

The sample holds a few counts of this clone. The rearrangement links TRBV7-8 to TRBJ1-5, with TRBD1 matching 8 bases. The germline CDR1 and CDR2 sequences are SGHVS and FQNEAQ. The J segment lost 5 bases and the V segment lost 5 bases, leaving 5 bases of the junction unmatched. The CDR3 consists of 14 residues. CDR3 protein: CASSLGTGDQPQHF. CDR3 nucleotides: TGTGCCAGCAGCCTGGGGACAGGTGATCAGCCCCAGCATTTT.

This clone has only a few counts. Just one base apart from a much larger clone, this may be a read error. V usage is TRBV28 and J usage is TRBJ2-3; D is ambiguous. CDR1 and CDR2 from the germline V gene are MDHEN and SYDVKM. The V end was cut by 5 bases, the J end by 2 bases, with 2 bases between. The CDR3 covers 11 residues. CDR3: CASSNTDTQYF. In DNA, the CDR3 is TGTGCCAGCAGTAACACAGATACGCAGTATTTT.

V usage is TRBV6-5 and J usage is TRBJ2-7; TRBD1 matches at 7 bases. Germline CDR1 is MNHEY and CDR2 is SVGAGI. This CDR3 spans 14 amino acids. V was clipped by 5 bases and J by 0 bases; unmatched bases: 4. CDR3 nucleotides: TGTGCCAGCAGTACGACAGGGTTCTCCTACGAGCAGTACTTC. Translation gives CASSTTGFSYEQYF.

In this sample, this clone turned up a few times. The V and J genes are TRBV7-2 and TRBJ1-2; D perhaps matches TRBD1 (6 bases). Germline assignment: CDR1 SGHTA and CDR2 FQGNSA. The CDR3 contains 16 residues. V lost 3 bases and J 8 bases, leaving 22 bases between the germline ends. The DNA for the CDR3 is TGTGCCAGCAGCTTCGCCTTGGTTTCAGGGGCTGGGGGCTACACCTTC. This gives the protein CASSFALVSGAGGYTF. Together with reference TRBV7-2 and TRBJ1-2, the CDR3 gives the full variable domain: GAGVSQSPSNKVTEKGKDVELRCDPISGHTALYWYRQSLGQGLEFLIYFQGNSAPDKSGLPSDRFSAERTGGSVSTLTIQRTQQEDSAVYLCASSFALVSGAGGYTFGSGTRLTVV.

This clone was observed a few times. The CDR3 DNA follows: TGTGCCAGCAGCCACGGACTAGCGGCGTACAATGAGCAGTTCTTC. Translation: CASSHGLAAYNEQFF. The V call is TRBV7-9, the J call TRBJ2-1; the match to TRBD2 covers 10 bases. Looked up from germline, CDR1 is SEHNR and CDR2 is FQNEAQ (reference sequence). The trim removed 5 bases at V and 4 bases at J, leaving 5 bases unmatched. The CDR3 length is 15 residues.

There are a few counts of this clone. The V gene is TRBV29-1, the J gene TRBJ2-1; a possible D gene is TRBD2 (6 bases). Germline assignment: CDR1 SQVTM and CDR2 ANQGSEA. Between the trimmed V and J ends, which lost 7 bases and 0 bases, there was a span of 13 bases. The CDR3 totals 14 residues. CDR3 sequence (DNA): TGCAGCGGCGACGGCGGGGCCTCCTACAATGAGCAGTTCTTC. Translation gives CSGDGGASYNEQFF.

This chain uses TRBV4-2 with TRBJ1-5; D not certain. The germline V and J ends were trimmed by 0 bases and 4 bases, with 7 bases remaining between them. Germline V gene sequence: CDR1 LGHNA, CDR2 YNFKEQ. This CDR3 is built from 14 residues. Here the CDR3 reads CASSQEAVNQPQHF. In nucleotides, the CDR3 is TGTGCCAGCAGCCAAGAGGCAGTTAATCAGCCCCAGCATTTT.

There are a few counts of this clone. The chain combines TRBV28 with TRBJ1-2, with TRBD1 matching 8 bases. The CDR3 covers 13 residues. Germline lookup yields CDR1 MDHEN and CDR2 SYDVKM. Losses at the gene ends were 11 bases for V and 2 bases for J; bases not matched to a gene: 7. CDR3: CAVHRGGNYGYTF. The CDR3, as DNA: TGTGCCGTGCACAGGGGGGGGAACTATGGCTACACCTTC.

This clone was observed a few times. CDR3 sequence: CASSLYSLFTDTQYF. DNA of the CDR3: TGTGCCAGCAGCTTATACAGTCTTTTCACAGATACGCAGTATTTT. This chain uses TRBV11-2 with TRBJ2-3; D gene ambiguous. Germline-derived CDR1 and CDR2 are SGHAT and FQNNGV. The V end was cut by 2 bases, the J end by 2 bases, with 11 bases between. The CDR3 is 15 residues long.

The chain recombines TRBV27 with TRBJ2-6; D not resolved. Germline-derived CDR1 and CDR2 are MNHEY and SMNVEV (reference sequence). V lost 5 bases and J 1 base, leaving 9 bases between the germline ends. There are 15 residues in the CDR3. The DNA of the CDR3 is TGTGCCAGCAGTCCTCCTGGTTCTGGGGCCAACGTCCTGACTTTC. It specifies CASSPPGSGANVLTF.

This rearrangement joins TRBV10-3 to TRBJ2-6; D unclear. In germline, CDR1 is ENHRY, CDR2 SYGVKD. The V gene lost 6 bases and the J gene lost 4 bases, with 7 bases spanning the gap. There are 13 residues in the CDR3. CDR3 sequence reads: CAIRVSGANVLTF. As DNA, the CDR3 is TGTGCCATCAGGGTATCGGGGGCCAACGTCCTGACTTTC.